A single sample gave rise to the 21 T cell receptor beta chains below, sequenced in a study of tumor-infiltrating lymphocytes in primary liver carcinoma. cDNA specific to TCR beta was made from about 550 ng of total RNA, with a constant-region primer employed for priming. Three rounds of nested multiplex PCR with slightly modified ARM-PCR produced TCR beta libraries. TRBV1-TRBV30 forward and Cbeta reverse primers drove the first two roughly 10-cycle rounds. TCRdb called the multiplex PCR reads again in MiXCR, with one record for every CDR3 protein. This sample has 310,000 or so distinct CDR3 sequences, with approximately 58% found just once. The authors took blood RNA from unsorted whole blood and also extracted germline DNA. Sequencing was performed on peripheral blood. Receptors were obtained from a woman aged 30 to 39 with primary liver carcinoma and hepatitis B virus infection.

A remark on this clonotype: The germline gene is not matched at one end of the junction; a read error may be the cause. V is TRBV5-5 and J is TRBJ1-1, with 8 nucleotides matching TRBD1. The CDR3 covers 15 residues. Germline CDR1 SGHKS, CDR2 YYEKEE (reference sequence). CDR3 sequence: CASSFSGGLNTDAFF. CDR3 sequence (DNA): TGTGCCAGCAGCTTCTCAGGGGGCTTGAACACTGATGCTTTCTTT. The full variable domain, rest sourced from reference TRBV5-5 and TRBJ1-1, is DAGVTQSPTHLIKTRGQQVTLRCSPISGHKSVSWYQQVLGQGPQFIFQYYEKEERGRGNFPDRFSARQFPNYSSELNVNALLLGDSALYLCASSFSGGLNTDAFFGQGTRLTVV.

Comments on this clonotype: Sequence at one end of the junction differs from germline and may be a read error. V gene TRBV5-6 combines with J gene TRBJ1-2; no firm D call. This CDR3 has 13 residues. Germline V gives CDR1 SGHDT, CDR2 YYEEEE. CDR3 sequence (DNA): TGTGCCAGCAGCTTGACCGATAACTATGGCTACGCCTTC. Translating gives CASSLTDNYGYAF.

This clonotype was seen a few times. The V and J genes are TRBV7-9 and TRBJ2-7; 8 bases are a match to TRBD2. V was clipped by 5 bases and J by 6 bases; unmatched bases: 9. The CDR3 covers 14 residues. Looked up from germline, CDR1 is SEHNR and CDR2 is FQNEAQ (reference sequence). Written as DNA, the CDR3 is TGTGCCAGCAGCATAAGCGGGAGTATGAGCGAGCAGTACTTC. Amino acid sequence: CASSISGSMSEQYF.

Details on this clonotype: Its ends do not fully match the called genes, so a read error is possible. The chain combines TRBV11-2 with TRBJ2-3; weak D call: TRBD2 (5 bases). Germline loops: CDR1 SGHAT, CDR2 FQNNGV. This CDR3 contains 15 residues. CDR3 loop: CASSFTVGITDTQYF. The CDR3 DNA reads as TGTGCCAGCAGCTTTACGGTCGGGATCACAGATACGCAATATTTT. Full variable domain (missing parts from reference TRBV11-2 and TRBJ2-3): EAGVAQSPRYKIIEKRQSVAFWCNPISGHATLYWYQQILGQGPKLLIQFQNNGVVDDSQLPKDRFSAERLKGVDSTLKIQPAKLEDSAVYLCASSFTVGITDTQYFGPGTRLTVL.

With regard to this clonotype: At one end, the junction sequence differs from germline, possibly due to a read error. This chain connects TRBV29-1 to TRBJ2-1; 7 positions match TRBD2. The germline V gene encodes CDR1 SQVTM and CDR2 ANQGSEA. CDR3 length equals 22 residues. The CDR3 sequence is CIVERCWLLLSSGRYPYNEQFF. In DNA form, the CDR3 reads TGCATCGTTGAAAGGTGTTGGCTTCTCCTTAGCTCCGGGAGGTATCCCTACAATGAGCAGTTCTTC.

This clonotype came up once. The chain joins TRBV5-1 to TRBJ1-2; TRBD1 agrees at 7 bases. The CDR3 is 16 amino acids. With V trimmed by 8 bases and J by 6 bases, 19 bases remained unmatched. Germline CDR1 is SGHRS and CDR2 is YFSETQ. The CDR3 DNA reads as TGCGCCAGGAGCGTGGACAGGACACGTCCCCTAGATGGCTACACCTTC. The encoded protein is CARSVDRTRPLDGYTF.

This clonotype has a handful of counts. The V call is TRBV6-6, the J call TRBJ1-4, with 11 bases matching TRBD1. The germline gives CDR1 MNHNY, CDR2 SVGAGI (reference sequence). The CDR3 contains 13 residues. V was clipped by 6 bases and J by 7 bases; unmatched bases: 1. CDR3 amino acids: CASRGTGGEKLFF. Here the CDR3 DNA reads TGTGCCAGCAGAGGGACAGGGGGTGAAAAACTGTTTTTT.

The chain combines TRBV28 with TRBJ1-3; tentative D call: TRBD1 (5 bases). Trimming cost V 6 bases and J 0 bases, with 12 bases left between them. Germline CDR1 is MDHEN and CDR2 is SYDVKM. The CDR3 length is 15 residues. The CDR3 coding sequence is TGTGCCAGCAGGCGACAGCAGACCTCTGGAAACACCATATATTTT. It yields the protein CASRRQQTSGNTIYF.

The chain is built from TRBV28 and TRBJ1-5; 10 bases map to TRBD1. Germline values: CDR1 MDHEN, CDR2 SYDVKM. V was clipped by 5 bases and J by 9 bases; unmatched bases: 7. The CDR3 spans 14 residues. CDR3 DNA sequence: TGTGCCAGCAGTCCGGACAGGGGGACGGCGCCCCAGCATTTT. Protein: CASSPDRGTAPQHF.

CDR3 DNA: TGTGCCAGCACTTCTGGGACGGGATGGCGCGGGGAGCTGTTTTTT. Its protein product is CASTSGTGWRGELFF. The chain combines TRBV6-2 or TRBV6-3 with TRBJ2-2, with D perhaps given as TRBD1 or TRBD2 (5 bases each). The CDR3 spans 15 residues. With 7 bases removed from V and 7 bases from J, the gap between germline ends came to 19 bases. Germline CDR1 and CDR2: MNHEY and SVGEGT.

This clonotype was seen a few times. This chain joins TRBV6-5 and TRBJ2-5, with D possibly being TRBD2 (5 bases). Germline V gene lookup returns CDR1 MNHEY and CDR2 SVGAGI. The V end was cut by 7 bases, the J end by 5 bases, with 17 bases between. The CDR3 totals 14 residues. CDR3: CASTESLGEETQYF. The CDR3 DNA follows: TGTGCCAGCACTGAGAGCCTTGGGGAGGAGACCCAGTACTTC.

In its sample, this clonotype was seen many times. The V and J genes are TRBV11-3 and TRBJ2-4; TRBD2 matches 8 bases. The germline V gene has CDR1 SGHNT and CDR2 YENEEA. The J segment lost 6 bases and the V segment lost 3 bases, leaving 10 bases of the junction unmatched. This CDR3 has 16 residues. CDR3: CASSLRGARPGNIQYF. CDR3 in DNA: TGTGCCAGCAGCTTGCGGGGGGCAAGGCCAGGAAACATTCAGTACTTC.

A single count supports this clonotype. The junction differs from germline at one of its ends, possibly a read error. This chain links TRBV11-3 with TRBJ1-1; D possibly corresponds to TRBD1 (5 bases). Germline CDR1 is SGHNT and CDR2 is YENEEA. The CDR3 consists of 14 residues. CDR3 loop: CASSRGGWRTDAFF. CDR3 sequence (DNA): TGTGCCAGCAGCCGCGGGGGGTGGCGGACTGATGCTTTCTTT. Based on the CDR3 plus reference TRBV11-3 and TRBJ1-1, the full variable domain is EAGVVQSPRYKIIEKKQPVAFWCNPISGHNTLYWYLQNLGQGPELLIRYENEEAVDDSQLPKDRFSAERLKGVDSTLKIQPAELGDSAVYLCASSRGGWRTDAFFGQGTRLTVV.

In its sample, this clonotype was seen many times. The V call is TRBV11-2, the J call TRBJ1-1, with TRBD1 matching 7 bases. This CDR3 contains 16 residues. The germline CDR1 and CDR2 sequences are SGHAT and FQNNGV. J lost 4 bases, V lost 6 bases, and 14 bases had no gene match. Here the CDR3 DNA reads TGTGCCAGCAGTCCGGGAGGGGGCATTGGGGGCACTGAAGCTTTCTTT. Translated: CASSPGGGIGGTEAFF.

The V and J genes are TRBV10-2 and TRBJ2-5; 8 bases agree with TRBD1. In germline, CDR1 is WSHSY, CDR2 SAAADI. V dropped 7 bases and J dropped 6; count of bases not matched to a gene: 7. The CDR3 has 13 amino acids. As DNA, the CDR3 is TGCGCCAGCACCTTAGGACAGGGTCAGACCCAGTACTTC. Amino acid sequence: CASTLGQGQTQYF.

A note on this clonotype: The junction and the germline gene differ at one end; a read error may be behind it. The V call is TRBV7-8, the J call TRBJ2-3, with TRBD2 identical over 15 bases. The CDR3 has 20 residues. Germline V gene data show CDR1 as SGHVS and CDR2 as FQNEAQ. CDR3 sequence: CACSLHGLAGGPGDTDTQYF. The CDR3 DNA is TGTGCCTGCAGCTTACACGGACTAGCGGGAGGGCCGGGGGACACAGATACGCAGTATTTT.

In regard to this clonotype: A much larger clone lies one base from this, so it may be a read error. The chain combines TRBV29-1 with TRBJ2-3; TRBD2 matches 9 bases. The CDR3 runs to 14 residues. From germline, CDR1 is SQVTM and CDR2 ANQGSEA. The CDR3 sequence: CSADSGRATDAQYF. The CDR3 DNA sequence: TGCAGCGCCGATAGCGGGAGAGCCACAGATGCGCAGTATTTT.

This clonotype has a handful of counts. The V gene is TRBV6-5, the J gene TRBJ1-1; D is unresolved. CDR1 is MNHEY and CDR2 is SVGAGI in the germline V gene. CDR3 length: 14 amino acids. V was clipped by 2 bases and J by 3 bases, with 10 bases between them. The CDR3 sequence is CASSYGPRYTEAFF. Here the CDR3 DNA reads TGTGCCAGCAGTTACGGCCCCCGCTACACTGAAGCTTTCTTT.

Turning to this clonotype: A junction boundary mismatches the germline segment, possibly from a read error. The CDR3 reads CASSVYGPRHYEQYF. The CDR3 nucleotides are TGCGCCAGCAGCGTGTACGGGCCACGCCACTACGAGCAGTACTTC. This rearrangement joins TRBV11-2 to TRBJ2-7; D remains unclear. The CDR3 totals 15 residues. Germline assignment: CDR1 SGHAT and CDR2 FQNNGV.

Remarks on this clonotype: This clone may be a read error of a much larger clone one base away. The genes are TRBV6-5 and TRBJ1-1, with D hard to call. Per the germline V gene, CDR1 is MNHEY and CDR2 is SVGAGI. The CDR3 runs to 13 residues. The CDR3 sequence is CASSLTKNSEAFF. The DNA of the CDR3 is TGTGCCAGCAGCCTTACAAAGAACAGTGAAGCTTTCTTT.

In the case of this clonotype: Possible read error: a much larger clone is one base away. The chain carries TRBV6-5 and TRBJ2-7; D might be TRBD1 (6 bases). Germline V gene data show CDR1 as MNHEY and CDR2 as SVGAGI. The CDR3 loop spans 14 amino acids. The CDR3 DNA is TGTGCCAGCAGTTACTTGGGGGCGCAGTACGATCAGTACTTC. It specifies CASSYLGAQYDQYF.